The clone carrying this T cell receptor beta chain was seen only once. Sequenced by immunoSEQ multiplex PCR; TCRdb stores in-frame clones only, minus some. The sample records some 110,000 clones, approximately 90% being singletons. This sample was included in a study of T cell changes during pregnancy in multiple sclerosis. Trimming took 1 base from V and 3 from J, leaving 7 bases between them. Germline lookup yields CDR1 LNHDA and CDR2 SQIVND (reference sequence). The length of the CDR3 is 13 residues. The chain has TRBV19 and TRBJ2-7, with D tentatively TRBD1 (5 bases). The receptor was isolated from a female donor with multiple sclerosis, enrolled in a pregnancy study. This sample comprised peripheral blood, obtained in the third trimester of pregnancy. The CDR3 loop is CASSIGDSYEQYF. CDR3 bases: TGTGCCAGTAGTATAGGAGACAGCTACGAGCAGTACTTC.